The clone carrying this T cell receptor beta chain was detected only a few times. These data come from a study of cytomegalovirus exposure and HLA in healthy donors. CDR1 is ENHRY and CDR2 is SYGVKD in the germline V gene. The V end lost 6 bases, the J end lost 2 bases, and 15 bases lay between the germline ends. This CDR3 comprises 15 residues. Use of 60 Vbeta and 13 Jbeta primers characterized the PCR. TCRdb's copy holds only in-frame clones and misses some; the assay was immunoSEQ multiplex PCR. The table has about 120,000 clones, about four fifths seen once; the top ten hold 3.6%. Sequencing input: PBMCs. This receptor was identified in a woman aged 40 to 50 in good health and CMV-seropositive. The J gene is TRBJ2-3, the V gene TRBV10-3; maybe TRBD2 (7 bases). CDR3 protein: CAISKGGQITDTQYF. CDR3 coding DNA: TGTGCCATCAGCAAGGGGGGGCAGATCACAGATACGCAGTATTTT.